The 15 T cell receptor beta chains given below trace back to one sample, sequenced in a study of T-cell memory formation after mild COVID-19. One entry per CDR3 protein, called by TCRdb with MiXCR from the 5' RACE reads. This sample has 150,000 to 200,000 distinct CDR3 sequences; 25% to 40% occur once, and the top ten carry about 12%. The sequencing input was PBMCs or a T cell subset sorted from them (not recorded which). The origin of the receptors is an adult woman who had mild COVID-19 (a few samples of this study predate the infection). Cell type and time point are not known.

The chain combines TRBV7-9 with TRBJ2-1, with D maybe TRBD1 (6 bases). Germline V gives CDR1 SEHNR, CDR2 FQNEAQ (reference sequence). CDR3 size: 14 residues. Trimming shortened V by 5 bases and J by 7 bases, and 15 bases separated the two germline ends. DNA of the CDR3: TGTGCCAGCAGCGGTGGACAGAAGGGGAATGAGCAGTTCTTC. As protein: CASSGGQKGNEQFF.

This chain joins TRBV7-8 and TRBJ2-1, with 8 positions matching TRBD2. V lost 0 bases, J lost 7 bases, and 8 bases stayed unmatched. CDR3 length: 16 residues. CDR1 and CDR2 (germline): SGHVS, FQNEAQ. CDR3 in amino acids: CASSLAPGGGNNEQFF. The CDR3 nucleotides read TGTGCCAGCAGCTTAGCGCCCGGCGGGGGGAATAATGAGCAGTTCTTC.

The rearrangement links TRBV7-8 to TRBJ2-2; D is possibly TRBD1 (5 bases). Germline lookup yields CDR1 SGHVS and CDR2 FQNEAQ. This CDR3 contains 14 residues. Between the trimmed V and J ends, which lost 3 bases and 4 bases, there was a span of 9 bases. In DNA, the CDR3 is TGTGCCAGCAGCTTGGGGCAGGTCACCGGGGAGCTGTTTTTT. The encoded protein is CASSLGQVTGELFF.

The chain uses TRBV4-1 and TRBJ1-1; D is uncertain. V lost 2 bases and J lost 1, with 2 bases in between. The CDR3 runs 12 residues. CDR1 is MGHRA, CDR2 YSYEKL, per germline. The CDR3 nucleotides read TGCGCCAGCAGCCAATGGAACACTGAAGCTTTCTTT. Translated, it gives CASSQWNTEAFF.

Many counts were recorded for this clonotype. This CDR3 reads CASSDPRDTQYF. CDR3 nucleotides: TGTGCCAGCAGTGACCCCAGGGATACGCAGTATTTT. The chain combines TRBV2 with TRBJ2-3; D is unresolved. The CDR3 sequence is 12 residues long. Germline V gives CDR1 SNHLY, CDR2 FYNNEI. V lost 3 bases and J lost 6, with 7 bases in between.

This rearrangement joins TRBV9 to TRBJ1-2; TRBD1 is a possible D gene (6 bases). The CDR3 spans 14 residues. V dropped 3 bases and J dropped 5 bases, with 14 bases sitting between them. Germline V gene data show CDR1 as SGDLS and CDR2 as YYNGEE. The DNA for the CDR3 is TGTGCCAGCAGCGCGTCGGACAGTCAGTATGGCTACACCTTC. Its translation is CASSASDSQYGYTF.

The rearrangement links TRBV9 to TRBJ2-7; no reliable D call. This CDR3 is 13 amino acids long. Germline-derived CDR1 and CDR2 are SGDLS and YYNGEE. V dropped 3 bases and J dropped 13 bases, with 20 bases sitting between them. Here the CDR3 DNA reads TGTGCCAGCAGCGCCACCCCGGACGGGCTGCCTTACTTC. Encoded protein: CASSATPDGLPYF.

In this sample, this clonotype turned up a few times. This chain uses TRBV4-3 with TRBJ2-1; D gene ambiguous. From germline, CDR1 is LGHNA and CDR2 YSLEER. Trimming cost V 0 bases and J 9 bases, with 9 bases left between them. The CDR3 is 13 residues long. The CDR3 coding sequence is TGCGCCAGCAGCCAAGATTCGGCCACTGAGCAGTTCTTC. Translating it yields CASSQDSATEQFF.

This sequence joins TRBV29-1 and TRBJ2-7; a weak D match, TRBD1 (6 bases). Germline assignment: CDR1 SQVTM and CDR2 ANQGSEA. This CDR3 comprises 13 residues. V lost 5 bases, J lost 0 bases, and 11 bases lay in between. The CDR3 loop reads CSVKTGYSYEQYF. The CDR3 DNA reads TGCAGCGTTAAGACAGGTTACTCCTACGAGCAGTACTTC.

The rearrangement links TRBV7-3 to TRBJ2-1; D may be TRBD1 (6 bases). CDR1 and CDR2 (germline): SGHTA, FQGTGA. Between the trimmed V and J ends, which lost 1 base and 0 bases, there was a span of 22 bases. This CDR3 contains 20 residues. Written as DNA, the CDR3 is TGTGCCAGCAGCTTAATTGGTCTCACTGACAGGCCGGGCTCCTACAATGAGCAGTTCTTC. Amino acids: CASSLIGLTDRPGSYNEQFF.

This clonotype came up a few times. The J gene is TRBJ2-7, the V gene TRBV24-1; 12 bases align to TRBD1. The CDR3 consists of 16 residues. The germline V gene encodes CDR1 KGHDR and CDR2 SFDVKD. The junction had 6 bases not matched to a gene; V was cut back by 4 bases and J by 3 bases. The CDR3 DNA follows: TGTGCCACCAGTGAAACCGGGACAGGGGGCCTCTACGAGCAGTACTTC. It is translated as CATSETGTGGLYEQYF.

A few counts support this clonotype. The gene calls are TRBV5-1 and TRBJ2-1; D possibly corresponds to TRBD2 (6 bases). Germline V lookup: CDR1 SGHRS, CDR2 YFSETQ. The CDR3 is 15 residues long. Trimming stripped 0 bases from V and 7 bases from J, with 14 bases between. In nucleotides, the CDR3 is TGCGCCAGCAGCTTGGTAGAGGAGGGGAAGAATGAGCAGTTCTTC. Translating gives CASSLVEEGKNEQFF.

This clonotype has just a few counts. V usage is TRBV9 and J usage is TRBJ1-2; D is unresolved. The CDR3 is 13 residues long. CDR1 and CDR2 (germline): SGDLS, YYNGEE. Trimming left V 1 base short and J 4 bases short, with 8 bases between. This chain's CDR3 is CASSVNSVYGYTF. The CDR3 nucleotides read TGTGCCAGCAGCGTAAACAGCGTCTATGGCTACACCTTC.

The chain has TRBV12-3 or TRBV12-4 and TRBJ2-1, with 9 positions matching TRBD1. The CDR3 sequence is 13 residues long. J was trimmed by 5 bases and V by 10 bases; bases with no gene match: 6. Here the CDR3 DNA reads TGTGCCACTCGACAGGGGGGGCACAATGAGCAGTTCTTC. Amino acid sequence: CATRQGGHNEQFF.

V usage is TRBV7-6 and J usage is TRBJ2-7, with TRBD2 matching 10 bases. The CDR3 sequence is 16 residues long. CDR1 and CDR2 (germline): SGHVS, FNYEAQ. The ends lost 4 bases at V and 6 bases at J; junction bases unmatched: 12. CDR3 nucleotide sequence: TGTGCCAGCAGCTCCGTGGCCGGGACTAGCGTGATCGAGCAGTACTTC. This gives the protein CASSSVAGTSVIEQYF.